This T cell receptor (beta chain) was identified during a study of blood T cell repertoires in COVID-19. Trimming removed 3 bases at V and 2 bases at J, with 11 bases between. Germline CDR1 and CDR2: SGHVS and FQNEAQ. The CDR3 has 14 residues. Assay used: immunoSEQ multiplex PCR; TCRdb lists only in-frame clones, some missing. The table lists over 350,000 clones, approximately 91% of them singletons. The receptor was isolated from a woman in her 40s who had been exposed to COVID-19. This chain connects TRBV7-8 to TRBJ2-7; D might be TRBD2 (6 bases). The sample was PBMCs or T cells enriched from blood (not recorded which). The CDR3 spells CASSLGRTTYEQYF. The CDR3 region has the DNA TGTGCCAGCAGCTTGGGCAGGACTACCTACGAGCAGTACTTC.